This T cell receptor (beta chain) stems from a study of blood T cell repertoires in COVID-19. Study-wide context: Whether acute or convalescent, the COVID-19 samples came from the United States, Italy and Spain. Nucleic acid was either cDNA or gDNA, and it came from T cells, B-cell-depleted T cells, or PBMCs.

The V segment lost 4 bases and the J segment 4 bases; nucleotides outside the gene matches: 2. Germline CDR1 is LGHDT and CDR2 is YNNKEL (reference sequence). CDR3 length: 14 amino acids. In the authors' methods: Estimation of nucleated cell counts was performed using reference gene primer amplification. Some clones are missing from TCRdb's copy, which holds only in-frame ones; the method was immunoSEQ multiplex PCR. V and J calls and clone size are given by that table; D and trimming were obtained from the DNA. Among roughly 140,000 clones listed, 85% to 90% were seen once. The receptor was isolated from an elderly woman with acute or convalescent COVID-19. Sequenced input: peripheral blood. The chain carries TRBV3-1 (or the pseudogene TRBV3-2) and TRBJ1-1, with 11 nucleotides matching TRBD1. The DNA of the CDR3 is TGTGCCAGCAGCCCTGGGACAGGGGGCACTGAAGCTTTCTTT. Its protein is CASSPGTGGTEAFF.